This T cell receptor (beta chain) appears in the sequencing data of a study of T cell responses to AZD1222 COVID-19 vaccine. On this clone itself: What it binds is unknown.

Study-wide results and caveats: Donor demographics were predominantly white British with a female majority; clonal diversity may be underestimated.

The repertoire was sequenced with immunoSEQ multiplex PCR; TCRdb's copy has only in-frame clones and lacks some. The repertoire holds 77,000 or so clones, with roughly 94% as singletons. The CDR3 is 12 amino acids. Trimming stripped 8 bases from V and 4 bases from J, with 9 bases between. CDR1 is MDHEN and CDR2 is SYDVKM in the germline V gene. The rearrangement links TRBV28 to TRBJ1-5, with unresolved D. The source is an adult in good health. Source: peripheral blood, taken on day 0 of MenACWY control vaccination. CDR3 amino acids: CASEGSNQPQHF. Written as DNA, the CDR3 is TGTGCCAGCGAAGGGTCTAATCAGCCCCAGCATTTT.